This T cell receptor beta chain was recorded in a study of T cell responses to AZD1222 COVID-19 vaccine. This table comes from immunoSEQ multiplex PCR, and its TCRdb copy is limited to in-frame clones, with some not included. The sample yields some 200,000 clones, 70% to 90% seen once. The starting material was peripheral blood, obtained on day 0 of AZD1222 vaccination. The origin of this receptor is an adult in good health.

CDR3 bases: TGTGCCACTGCGGCGGGGGGAACCTACGAGCAGTACTTC. This gives the protein CATAAGGTYEQYF. The J gene is TRBJ2-7, the V gene TRBV28, with TRBD2 matching 8 bases. CDR1 and CDR2 from the germline V gene are MDHEN and SYDVKM. V lost 10 bases and J lost 2; bases outside the gene matches: 7. The CDR3 totals 13 residues.